These 24 T cell receptor beta chains came from one sample sequenced in a study of regulatory T cells in long-lasting Graves disease. Time point: newly diagnosed GD, antithyroid drugs for less than 3 months. Construction of the TCR library relied on RNA isolated from PBMCs. Arm-PCR of CDR3 regions and iRepertoire HTBI primers were the basis on which TCR beta libraries were built. From the multiplex PCR reads, TCRdb called clonotypes with MiXCR, one entry per CDR3 protein. The sample records around 420,000 distinct CDR3 sequences, about a sixth being singletons. The input for sequencing was peripheral blood mononuclear cells (PBMCs), taken at new diagnosis, from a patient treated with antithyroid drugs. All receptors derive from a female donor with Graves disease.

The chain couples TRBV27 to TRBJ2-4; TRBD2 might be the D (6 bases). Germline assignment: CDR1 MNHEY and CDR2 SMNVEV (reference sequence). V lost 6 bases and J lost 2, with 14 bases in between. There are 15 residues in the CDR3. As DNA, the CDR3 is TGTGCCAGCAGCTACGTCGGGGGTTCCAAAAACATTCAGTACTTC. Amino acid sequence: CASSYVGGSKNIQYF.

This clonotype has just a few counts. The chain couples TRBV19 to TRBJ2-3, with D possibly TRBD1 on 6 matching bases. This CDR3 has 15 amino acids. Trimming took off 3 bases at V and 1 base at J, with 11 bases between the two ends. Germline loops: CDR1 LNHDA, CDR2 SQIVND (reference sequence). As DNA, the CDR3 is TGTGCCAGTAGTATTGTGGCAGGGGGCACAGATACGCAGTATTTT. Translating it yields CASSIVAGGTDTQYF.

V usage is TRBV4-3 and J usage is TRBJ2-1; TRBD2 aligns across 8 bases. The length of the CDR3 is 18 residues. Per germline, CDR1 LGHNA and CDR2 YSLEER. The V and J ends lost 3 bases and 4 bases, in that order; junction bases with no gene match: 14. The CDR3 reads CASSHPLGSPGGYNEQFF. The CDR3 bases are TGCGCCAGCAGCCACCCCCTGGGAAGTCCGGGGGGGTACAATGAGCAGTTCTTC.

This clonotype was seen at least ten times. This chain's CDR3 is CSASFQETQYF. The CDR3, as DNA: TGCAGTGCTAGTTTCCAAGAGACCCAGTACTTC. J is TRBJ2-5 and V is TRBV20-1; no firm D call. The CDR3 runs 11 residues. V lost 3 bases and J 1 base, leaving 3 bases between the germline ends. Germline lookup yields CDR1 DFQATT and CDR2 SNEGSKA (reference sequence).

To note about this clonotype: This may stem from a read error, because a much larger clone lies one nucleotide away. The chain carries TRBV12-3 or TRBV12-4 and TRBJ2-1; no clear D gene. The V end was cut by 7 bases, the J end by 9 bases, with 10 bases between. This CDR3 has 11 residues. The DNA for the CDR3 is TGTGCCAGCAAGGTGCTCGGTGAGCAGTTCTTC. This gives the protein CASKVLGEQFF.

This clonotype was recorded a few times. This sequence joins TRBV12-3 or TRBV12-4 and TRBJ2-1; 7 bases agree with TRBD2. The CDR3 is 18 amino acids. The V segment lost 2 bases and the J segment 4 bases; nucleotides outside the gene matches: 14. CDR3 nucleotide sequence: TGTGCCAGCAGTTTAATCCAGACTAGCTTGGGTGGATACAATGAGCAGTTCTTC. This encodes CASSLIQTSLGGYNEQFF.

This clonotype was found once. This chain connects TRBV28 to TRBJ2-3; D is ambiguous. V was pared by 6 bases and J by 1 base, with 8 bases between. Germline CDR1 is MDHEN and CDR2 is SYDVKM. The CDR3 loop spans 13 amino acids. CDR3 residues: CASSPQGTDTQYF. The CDR3 DNA reads as TGTGCCAGCAGCCCTCAGGGCACAGATACGCAGTATTTT.

This clonotype was picked up many times. The rearrangement links TRBV18 to TRBJ2-7; D is perhaps TRBD1 (6 bases). Trimming shortened V by 5 bases and J by 0 bases, and 8 bases separated the two germline ends. The CDR3 has 13 amino acids. The V gene's germline CDR1 is KGHSH and CDR2 LQKENI. This chain's CDR3 is CASSADSSYEQYF. The CDR3 DNA follows: TGTGCCAGCTCAGCGGACAGCTCCTACGAGCAGTACTTC.

At least ten counts were recorded for this clonotype. The V gene is TRBV9, the J gene TRBJ1-2; 7 bases match TRBD1. Trimming removed 0 bases from V and 8 bases from J; junction bases left unmatched: 7. CDR3 length: 14 amino acids. The germline V gene encodes CDR1 SGDLS and CDR2 YYNGEE. This CDR3 reads CASSVVDRAEGYTF. The CDR3 nucleotides read TGTGCCAGCAGCGTAGTCGACAGGGCTGAGGGCTACACCTTC.

This clonotype was seen only a few times. This CDR3 is CASSFLQSSSYNSPLHF. Written as DNA, the CDR3 is TGTGCCAGCAGCTTTTTACAATCGAGCTCCTATAATTCACCCCTCCACTTT. The chain joins TRBV7-9 to TRBJ1-6; D gene ambiguous. The CDR3 is 17 amino acids. CDR1 is SEHNR, CDR2 FQNEAQ, per germline (reference sequence). With 3 bases removed from V and 0 bases from J, the gap between germline ends came to 12 bases.

The chain employs TRBV18 and TRBJ1-5; D is undetermined. Looked up from germline, CDR1 is KGHSH and CDR2 is LQKENI. Trimming removed 3 bases at V and 2 bases at J, with 8 bases between. The CDR3 consists of 14 residues. CDR3 loop: CASSPQDGNQPQHF. CDR3 coding DNA: TGTGCCAGCTCACCCCAGGATGGCAATCAGCCCCAGCATTTT. The full variable domain, with the rest looked up from reference TRBV18 and TRBJ1-5, is NAGVMQNPRHLVRRRGQEARLRCSPMKGHSHVYWYRQLPEEGLKFMVYLQKENIIDESGMPKERFSAEFPKEGPSILRIQQVVRGDSAAYFCASSPQDGNQPQHFGDGTRLSIL.

At least ten counts were recorded for this clonotype. The gene calls are TRBV29-1 and TRBJ1-1; perhaps TRBD1 as D (5 bases). This CDR3 contains 14 residues. The germline V gene encodes CDR1 SQVTM and CDR2 ANQGSEA. Trimming removed 8 bases at V and 1 base at J, with 17 bases between. The CDR3 sequence is CSTRVGLGNTEAFF. CDR3 nucleotide sequence: TGCAGCACCCGGGTGGGACTCGGGAACACTGAAGCTTTCTTT. Filled out from reference TRBV29-1 and TRBJ1-1, the complete variable domain reads SAVISQKPSRDICQRGTSLTIQCQVDSQVTMMFWYRQQPGQSLTLIATANQGSEATYESGFVIDKFPISRPNLTFSTLTVSNMSPEDSSIYLCSTRVGLGNTEAFFGQGTRLTVV.

This clonotype was seen repeatedly, ten times or more. The V and J genes are TRBV9 and TRBJ2-3; 12 positions agree with TRBD2. Germline CDR1 SGDLS, CDR2 YYNGEE. The ends lost 4 bases at V and 4 bases at J; junction bases unmatched: 7. The CDR3 extends over 16 amino acids. The CDR3 DNA reads as TGTGCCAGCAGCTTCCGGACTAGCGGGACCCCAGATACGCAGTATTTT. The encoded protein is CASSFRTSGTPDTQYF.

This clonotype was seen many times. V usage is TRBV10-3 and J usage is TRBJ2-1; D is perhaps TRBD1 or TRBD2 (5 bases each). This CDR3 has 16 residues. Trimming cost V 4 bases and J 8 bases, with 21 bases left between them. Germline V gene lookup returns CDR1 ENHRY and CDR2 SYGVKD. CDR3 sequence (DNA): TGTGCCATCAGTGGGGACCGGGCTAGTGCAAAAGATGAGCAGTTCTTC. This gives the protein CAISGDRASAKDEQFF.

In this sample, this clonotype turned up a few times. The rearrangement uses TRBV9 and TRBJ2-5, with 10 positions matching TRBD2. Germline CDR1 reads SGDLS; CDR2 reads YYNGEE. V shed 3 bases, J shed 4 bases, and the junction held 9 bases outside the gene matches. The CDR3 extends over 16 amino acids. This CDR3 is CASSASGTSVPETQYF. DNA for the CDR3: TGTGCCAGCAGCGCCTCCGGGACTAGCGTTCCAGAGACCCAGTACTTC. Filled out from reference TRBV9 and TRBJ2-5, the complete variable domain reads DSGVTQTPKHLITATGQRVTLRCSPRSGDLSVYWYQQSLDQGLQFLIQYYNGEERAKGNILERFSAQQFPDLHSELNLSSLELGDSALYFCASSASGTSVPETQYFGPGTRLLVL.

V and J are TRBV27 and TRBJ1-1; possible D gene TRBD1, 5 bases. Trimming pared 2 bases from V and 1 base from J, leaving 14 bases between. This CDR3 has 16 residues. In germline, CDR1 is MNHEY, CDR2 SMNVEV (reference sequence). The CDR3 region has the DNA TGTGCCAGCAGTTTACGGTCAGACAGACCGAACACTGAAGCTTTCTTT. Its translation is CASSLRSDRPNTEAFF.

This clonotype was observed a handful of times. The genes are TRBV27 and TRBJ1-6, with D uncertain. CDR1 is MNHEY and CDR2 is SMNVEV in the germline V gene (reference sequence). The V gene lost 4 bases and the J gene lost 5 bases, with 9 bases spanning the gap. The CDR3 length is 14 residues. CDR3 sequence: CASSWEYHNSPLHF. For the CDR3, the DNA is TGTGCCAGCAGTTGGGAGTATCATAATTCACCCCTCCACTTT.

The table lists this clonotype with many counts. The chain couples TRBV7-3 to TRBJ2-5; D tentatively fits TRBD1 or TRBD2 (5 bases each). Between the trimmed V and J ends, which lost 5 bases and 4 bases, there was a span of 20 bases. The germline gives CDR1 SGHTA, CDR2 FQGTGA. The CDR3 spans 16 residues. The CDR3 DNA reads as TGTGCCAGCAGCCAGCGTCCCCCGGGACGCGCAGAGACCCAGTACTTC. This encodes CASSQRPPGRAETQYF.

Details on this clonotype: A far larger clone is just one base off, so this is likely a read error. V gene TRBV3-1 combines with J gene TRBJ2-1; perhaps TRBD2 as D (5 bases). The CDR3 consists of 12 residues. Germline assignment: CDR1 LGHDT and CDR2 YNNKEL (reference sequence). V gave up 4 bases and J gave up 13 bases, with 14 bases separating them. The chain's CDR3 is CASSPAGETQFF. The CDR3 DNA reads as TGTGCCAGCAGCCCAGCCGGGGAGACCCAGTTCTTC.

This clonotype was seen ten or more times. The V call is TRBV7-2, the J call TRBJ2-7, with D unresolved. The germline V and J ends were trimmed by 5 bases and 2 bases, with 19 bases remaining between them. The V gene's germline CDR1 is SGHTA and CDR2 FQGNSA. CDR3 size: 16 residues. The CDR3 protein is CASSHLYRVRPYEQYF. CDR3 coding DNA: TGTGCCAGCAGCCACCTCTATCGGGTCCGCCCCTACGAGCAGTACTTC.

In its sample, this clonotype was seen many times. The chain is built from TRBV30 and TRBJ1-5; the D gene is possibly TRBD1 (5 bases). The CDR3 loop spans 13 amino acids. Germline V gene lookup returns CDR1 GTSNPN and CDR2 SVGIG (reference sequence). Trimming removed 0 bases from V and 7 bases from J, with 10 bases in between. The CDR3 coding sequence is TGTGCCTGGAGTGTCGGGGCGTCACAGCCCCAGCATTTT. Translating it yields CAWSVGASQPQHF.

The sample holds many counts of this clonotype. The chain employs TRBV7-9 and TRBJ2-1, with 8 positions matching TRBD2. Germline V CDR1 and CDR2: SEHNR, FQNEAQ (reference sequence). J lost 7 bases, V lost 1 base, and 18 bases had no gene match. This CDR3 comprises 19 residues. CDR3 residues: CASSLGAVIGLAEFNEQFF. The DNA of the CDR3 is TGTGCCAGCAGCTTAGGGGCGGTGATAGGACTAGCCGAATTTAATGAGCAGTTCTTC.

In this sample, this clonotype turned up many times. This chain joins TRBV4-1 and TRBJ1-1; weak D call: TRBD1 (6 bases). Germline CDR1 reads MGHRA; CDR2 reads YSYEKL. The CDR3 totals 13 residues. Trimming pared 4 bases from V and 6 bases from J, leaving 12 bases between. The CDR3 sequence is CASSRTPGAEAFF. As DNA, the CDR3 is TGCGCCAGCAGCCGCACCCCAGGGGCTGAAGCTTTCTTT.

Notes on this clonotype: A far larger clone is a single base away, which makes a read error likely. DNA for the CDR3: TGTGCCAACAGCTTCGGACTAGCGGTGGGGGATACGCAGTATTTT. It is translated as CANSFGLAVGDTQYF. The chain couples TRBV11-2 to TRBJ2-3, with 10 bases fitting TRBD2. Germline lookup yields CDR1 SGHAT and CDR2 FQNNGV. This CDR3 spans 15 amino acids.